The clone carrying this TCR beta chain has just a few counts. What it recognizes is unknown. The data were taken from a study of blood T cells in healthy people across ages. Study outcomes and limitations: PBMCs went unsorted, and a conclusive naive versus antigen-experienced comparison was therefore prevented. Strong correlation existed between TCR beta diversity and naive T cell percentage.

There are 14 residues in the CDR3. Trimming removed 0 bases from V and 2 bases from J, with 11 bases in between. The germline V gene encodes CDR1 DFQATT and CDR2 SNEGSKA (reference sequence). A second PCR, run for about 6 to 12 cycles, used a sample-barcoded 5' primer plus a J-beta primer mix. TCRdb re-analysed the 5' RACE reads in MiXCR, keeping a single row per CDR3 protein. The table records under 2 million distinct CDR3 sequences, about 31% of them present only once. Material for sequencing was blood. The chain has TRBV20-1 and TRBJ2-7; D call uncertain. The TCR comes from a woman in her 30s in good health. The CDR3 nucleotides read TGCAGTGCTAGAGATTTTGGGGTCACCTACGAGCAGTACTTC. Translated, it gives CSARDFGVTYEQYF.